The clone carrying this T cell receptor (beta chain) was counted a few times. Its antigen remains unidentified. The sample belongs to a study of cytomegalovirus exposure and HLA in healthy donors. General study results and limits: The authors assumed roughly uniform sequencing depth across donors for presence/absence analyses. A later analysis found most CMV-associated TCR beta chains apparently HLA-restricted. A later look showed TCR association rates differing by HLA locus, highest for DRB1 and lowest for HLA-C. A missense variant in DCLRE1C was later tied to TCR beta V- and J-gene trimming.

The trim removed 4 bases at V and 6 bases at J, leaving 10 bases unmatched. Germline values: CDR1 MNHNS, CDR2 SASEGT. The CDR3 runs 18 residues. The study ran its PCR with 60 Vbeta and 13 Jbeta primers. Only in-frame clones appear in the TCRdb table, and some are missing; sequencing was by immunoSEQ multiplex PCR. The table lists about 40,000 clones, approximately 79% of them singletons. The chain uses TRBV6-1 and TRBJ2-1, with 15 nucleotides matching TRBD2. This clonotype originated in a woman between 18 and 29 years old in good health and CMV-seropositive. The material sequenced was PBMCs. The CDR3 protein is CASSGQGLAGGQRNEQFF. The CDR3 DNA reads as TGTGCCAGCAGTGGCCAAGGACTAGCGGGGGGGCAGCGCAATGAGCAGTTCTTC.